The present T cell receptor beta chain was sequenced within a study of T-cell memory formation after mild COVID-19 (dated by TCRdb to the early 2020s). Regarding the complete study: Most TCR sequence clusters were specific to one of the two donors. Longitudinal TCRalpha and TCRbeta repertoire sequencing tracked T-cell clones expanding and contracting after mild COVID-19 in two donors. Two young, previously healthy adult volunteers made up the cohort, one male and one female. The paper as a whole reports these results and caveats: Contracting CD4+ clones appeared mostly in the CM and EM memory subsets, whereas CD8+ clones were enriched in EMRA. The study covered only a couple of mild cases, and larger cohorts including severe cases with pre-infection samples were considered necessary. Balanced CD4/CD8 phenotypes were observed for clones contracting from day 15 to 85, whereas a bias towards CD4+ was observed for a second wave of clones expanding from day 15 to 37. Some responding clones were detected in pre-infection memory, suggesting pre-existing cross-reactive memory T cells joined the SARS-CoV-2 response. Whether the second-wave clones peaking on day 37 were SARS-CoV-2 specific was not confirmed.

Trimming leaves V shorter by 5 bases and J shorter by 4 bases, with the junction holding 4 bases beyond the gene matches. The CDR3 covers 14 residues, taking in both the cysteine and the phenylalanine. Only the CDR3 region is kept as DNA, spanning 42 bases read in frame from base 1. PBMCs were isolated by Ficoll-Paque density gradient centrifugation. This clonotype was detected many times. Its cognate antigen has yet to be identified. No per-base quality is available; no much larger clone lies one base away. The reads were generated on an Illumina NovaSeq 6000. TCRalpha and TCRbeta cDNA libraries were built by 5'RACE with constant-segment primers, adding sample barcodes and unique molecular identifiers. RNA was extracted from every sample with Trizol reagent. The libraries were amplified in two PCR steps, and the second step added a second sample barcode and Illumina TruSeq adapters. The libraries were sequenced on an Illumina NovaSeq using 2 x 150 bp paired-end reads. In the paper's pipeline: The reads were demultiplexed and collapsed into UMI-guided consensus sequences using migec v1.2.7. Using mixcr v2.1.11, UMI consensuses were aligned to TRA and TRB V and J templates and then assembled into clonotypes. Clonotypes were classified as expanded or contracted when called significant by both edgeR and NoisET, with noise models trained on biological replicates. For edgeR calls, a false discovery rate-adjusted p below 0.01 and a log2 fold-change threshold of 1 were applied. As an exploratory analysis of dynamics, max-normalized trajectories of the 1000 most abundant clonotypes were examined by PCA with hierarchical clustering. The CD4 or CD8 phenotype of responding clones was assigned using the separately sequenced CD4+ and CD8+ repertoires. TCRdb ran its own pipeline on the public reads, namely fastp trimming at Q25 and MiXCR clone calling, and kept in-frame beta chains. All rows with the same CDR3 protein become a single entry with the most common DNA and genes. TCRdb, not the authors, supplied the V and J calls. The sample table shows 100,000 to 150,000 distinct CDR3 sequences, and about 5.9% are seen once. Of the sample, around 2% is held by the ten largest clones.

Material for sequencing was PBMCs or a T cell subset sorted from them (not recorded which). The TCR sequence derives from an adult woman who had mild COVID-19 (a few samples of this study predate the infection). The sample titles of this study are shuffled in the database, so cell type and time point are left out; the donor was told from shared clones. Recombination linked TRBV12-3 or TRBV12-4 to TRBJ2-1, and TRBD2 matches 8 of the central bases. The CDR3 here reads CASSLRGGYNEQFF. In nucleotides, the sequence is TGTGCCAGCAGTCTACGGGGGGGGTACAATGAGCAGTTCTTC.